The T cell receptor (beta chain) under discussion was sequenced for a study of OX40 agonist ivuxolimab in advanced cancers. Background on the study: Dose-escalation patients were diagnosed with hepatocellular carcinoma, melanoma, renal cell cancer or head and neck cancer. Findings of the study overall: Mean expanded clone counts were higher in CD8+ than CD4+ T cells.

CDR1 is KGHSH and CDR2 is LQKENI in the germline V gene. There are 12 residues in the CDR3. V shed 3 bases and J 9 bases; nucleotides not matched to a gene: 2. To note about this clone: The antigen remains undetermined.

Measured with immunoSEQ multiplex PCR; TCRdb has only the in-frame clones, and not every one. This table holds over 60,000 clones, roughly 80% found once. Individuals having autoimmune disease history or systemic immunosuppression were not enrolled. Sequencing was performed on CD4+ or CD8+ T cells sorted from blood, taken in a trial of the OX40 agonist ivuxolimab. The V and J genes are TRBV18 and TRBJ2-1, with 7 bases identical to TRBD1. The sequence derives from an adult with an advanced solid tumor such as melanoma, head and neck, liver or kidney cancer. The CDR3 DNA reads as TGTGCCAGCTCACCCTCAGGGGGTGAGCAGTTCTTC. This gives the protein CASSPSGGEQFF.